This T cell receptor (beta chain) was captured by sequencing in a study of blood T cells in healthy people across ages. Study-level findings and limits: While age rose, TCR beta diversity per million T cells dropped in a roughly linear way.

Concerning this clonotype itself: Its antigen is unknown.

Combining a sample-barcoded 5' primer with a J-beta primer mix, a second PCR ran for 7 to 11 cycles. Every single cDNA molecule received a tag from a template-switch adaptor with 12 random nucleotides. TCRdb reprocessed the 5' RACE reads via MiXCR and lists one record per CDR3 protein. Of 540,000 or so distinct CDR3 sequences in the sample, approximately 25% were seen once. CDR1 is SQVTM, CDR2 ANQGSEA, per germline. Trimming stripped 6 bases from V and 6 bases from J, with 20 bases between. The CDR3 is 14 amino acids. Another study also made use of these data, one on T cells of mothers and their children. That source adds: A few healthy Caucasian mothers and their six children donated.

This rearrangement joins TRBV29-1 to TRBJ2-5; D not certain. The sequencing sample was made of blood. The sequence was collected from a boy between 10 and 17 years old in good health. The CDR3 here is CSVLRLIAGKTQYF. Written as DNA, the CDR3 is TGCAGCGTCTTGCGATTGATAGCTGGGAAGACCCAGTACTTC.